This TCR beta chain was captured by sequencing in a study of blood T cell repertoires in COVID-19. This CDR3 spans 15 amino acids. With V trimmed by 5 bases and J by 4 bases, 5 bases remained unmatched. Germline V lookup: CDR1 LNHDA, CDR2 SQIVND (reference sequence). Profiled with immunoSEQ multiplex PCR; TCRdb holds only in-frame clones, not every one. The repertoire holds about 110,000 clones, with about three quarters as singletons. V gene TRBV19 combines with J gene TRBJ2-6; TRBD1 matches 7 bases. Sequenced input: peripheral blood. The source is a man between 65 and 85 years old with acute or convalescent COVID-19. The CDR3 protein is CASSLTGLGANVLTF. The CDR3 region has the DNA TGTGCCAGTAGTTTGACAGGGCTAGGGGCCAACGTCCTGACTTTC.